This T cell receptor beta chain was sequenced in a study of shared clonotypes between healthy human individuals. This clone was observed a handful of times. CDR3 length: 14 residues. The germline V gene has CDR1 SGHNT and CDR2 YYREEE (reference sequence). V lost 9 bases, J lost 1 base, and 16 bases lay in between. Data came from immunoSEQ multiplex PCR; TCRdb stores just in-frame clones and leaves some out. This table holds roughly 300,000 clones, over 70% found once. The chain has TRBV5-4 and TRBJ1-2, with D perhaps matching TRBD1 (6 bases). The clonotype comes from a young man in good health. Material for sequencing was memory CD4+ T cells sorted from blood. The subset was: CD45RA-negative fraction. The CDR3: CATTWGHSNYGYTF. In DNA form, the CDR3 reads TGTGCCACAACCTGGGGACACAGTAACTATGGCTACACCTTC.